This T cell receptor beta chain originates from a study of shared clonotypes between healthy human individuals. CDR3 size: 11 residues. Looked up from germline, CDR1 is LGHNA and CDR2 is YSLEER. V was clipped by 9 bases and J by 3 bases, with 8 bases between them. Study results and limitations: Sharing of clonotypes among donors was expected to vary with sequencing depth. Researchers found naive subsets generally carried larger estimated richness than memory subsets.

Libraries were prepared by immunoSEQ multiplex PCR; TCRdb keeps only in-frame clonotypes and omits some of them. The sample contains about 2 million clones, about 95% of which appear only once. A remark on this clone: The antigen is unknown.

Naive-designated CD8 cells lacked CD45RO, were positively enriched for CCR7, and omitted terminally differentiated effector memory CD45RA+ cells. The sequenced sample consisted of naive CD8+ T cells sorted from blood. The TCR sequence derives from a man in his late teens or twenties in good health. The rearrangement uses TRBV4-3 and TRBJ2-5; no firm D call. CDR3 nucleotides: TGCGCCAGGAGCAGAAAAGAGACCCAGTACTTC. Its translation: CARSRKETQYF.